The 25 T cell receptor beta chains presented below share a single source sample, sequenced in a study of T cells after yellow fever vaccination. One entry per CDR3 protein results from TCRdb running MiXCR on the 5' RACE reads. The sample carries about 260,000 distinct CDR3 sequences, about 3.9% recorded once. Sequenced material: PBMCs, taken 15 days after the yellow fever booster vaccination. The receptors stem from a man aged 18-30 years who received the YFV17D yellow fever vaccine.

The V gene is TRBV29-1, the J gene TRBJ2-3; possibly TRBD1 for D (5 bases). The V and J ends lost 7 bases and 3 bases respectively, with 23 bases between them. Germline-derived CDR1 and CDR2 are SQVTM and ANQGSEA. The CDR3 is 16 amino acids. The CDR3 reads CSANADRALATDTQYF. The DNA of the CDR3 is TGCAGCGCTAATGCCGACAGAGCCTTAGCAACAGATACGCAGTATTTT.

Ten or more counts support this clonotype. The J gene is TRBJ2-1, the V gene TRBV3-1; D is unresolved. Trimming cost V 0 bases and J 3 bases, with 9 bases left between them. Germline V gives CDR1 LGHDT, CDR2 YNNKEL (reference sequence). The CDR3 loop spans 15 amino acids. DNA of the CDR3: TGTGCCAGCAGCCAAGACGGTGGACGCTACAATGAGCAGTTCTTC. It codes for CASSQDGGRYNEQFF.

This clonotype was observed at least ten times. This rearrangement joins TRBV5-4 to TRBJ1-1; 8 positions match TRBD1. CDR1 and CDR2 (germline): SGHNT, YYREEE (reference sequence). There are 15 residues in the CDR3. J gave up 3 bases and V 4 bases, and 8 bases lay outside the gene matches. CDR3 nucleotides: TGTGCCAGCAGCCCCCGACAGGGGTTGGACACTGAAGCTTTCTTT. This sequence encodes CASSPRQGLDTEAFF.

Ten or more counts support this clonotype. V usage is TRBV7-9 and J usage is TRBJ2-3, with 7 bases matching TRBD1. The CDR3 is 14 residues long. Germline assignment: CDR1 SEHNR and CDR2 FQNEAQ (reference sequence). The V and J ends lost 3 bases and 2 bases, in that order; junction bases with no gene match: 2. The DNA for the CDR3 is TGTGCCAGCAGCTTTGACAGGGACACAGATACGCAGTATTTT. It specifies CASSFDRDTDTQYF.

This clonotype has more than one count but fewer than ten. J is TRBJ1-2 and V is TRBV20-1; TRBD1 aligns across 7 bases. The CDR3 is 14 amino acids. The V and J ends lost 6 bases and 7 bases, in that order; junction bases with no gene match: 14. Germline V gene data show CDR1 as DFQATT and CDR2 as SNEGSKA (reference sequence). The CDR3 coding sequence is TGCAGTGCCCAAGATTCGACAGGGCGGAGTGGCTACACCTTC. Its translation: CSAQDSTGRSGYTF.

This clonotype was counted many times. The chain carries TRBV6-5 and TRBJ1-6; D may be TRBD1 (5 bases). The germline CDR1 and CDR2 sequences are MNHEY and SVGAGI. The CDR3 runs 13 residues. V gave up 9 bases and J gave up 8 bases, with 14 bases separating them. As DNA, the CDR3 is TGTGCCAGTTGGGGACGTACAGATTCACCCCTCCACTTT. Amino acids: CASWGRTDSPLHF.

There are many counts of this clonotype. The V and J genes are TRBV6-1 and TRBJ2-3, with D perhaps matching TRBD1 or TRBD2 (6 bases each). This CDR3 is built from 14 residues. With 2 bases removed from V and 15 bases from J, the gap between germline ends came to 21 bases. The V gene's germline CDR1 is MNHNS and CDR2 SASEGT. Here the CDR3 DNA reads TGTGCCAGCAGTGAACAGGGGATCTCGGGCGGGGACTATTTT. This translates into CASSEQGISGGDYF.

The chain links TRBV13 to TRBJ2-1, with TRBD2 identical over 9 bases. The junction had 0 bases not matched to a gene; V was cut back by 3 bases and J by 12 bases. The CDR3 consists of 11 residues. Germline CDR1 and CDR2: PRHDT and FYEKMQ (reference sequence). In DNA, the CDR3 is TGTGCCAGCAGCTTTAGCGGGGGGCAGTTCTTC. Translating gives CASSFSGGQFF.

This clonotype was counted many times. This rearrangement joins TRBV2 to TRBJ1-5; 9 bases fit TRBD1. The V gene's germline CDR1 is SNHLY and CDR2 FYNNEI. The length of the CDR3 is 16 residues. The V gene end was trimmed by 7 bases and the J gene end by 0 bases; junction bases not matched to a gene: 7. The CDR3 DNA reads TGTGCCAGCAAAGGGACAGGGAGATATAGCAATCAGCCCCAGCATTTT. Translating gives CASKGTGRYSNQPQHF.

This clonotype was detected many times. V and J are TRBV15 and TRBJ1-5, with 8 nucleotides matching TRBD1. Trimming cost V 0 bases and J 2 bases; bases outside gene matches: 9. The length of the CDR3 is 18 residues. Germline CDR1 and CDR2: LNHNV and YYDKDF (reference sequence). CDR3 residues: CATSRDRAGGTGNQPQHF. The CDR3 coding sequence is TGTGCCACCAGCAGAGATCGGGCAGGGGGCACGGGCAATCAGCCCCAGCATTTT.

Many counts were recorded for this clonotype. The rearrangement joins TRBV6-6 to TRBJ2-7; D gene ambiguous. V was clipped by 0 bases and J by 7 bases, with 13 bases between them. From germline, CDR1 is MNHNY and CDR2 SVGAGI (reference sequence). CDR3 length equals 14 residues. CDR3 region: CASSYSTERGEQYF. Written as DNA, the CDR3 is TGTGCCAGCAGTTACTCGACTGAGCGCGGTGAGCAGTACTTC.

There are many counts of this clonotype. The chain joins TRBV5-1 to TRBJ1-4; D is unclear. V was cut by 0 bases and J by 0 bases, with 6 bases left in between. Germline CDR1 is SGHRS and CDR2 is YFSETQ. This CDR3 is built from 15 residues. CDR3: CASSLVTATNEKLFF. In DNA form, the CDR3 reads TGCGCCAGCAGCTTGGTGACGGCAACTAATGAAAAACTGTTTTTT.

This clonotype was found many times. The chain employs TRBV7-9 and TRBJ2-1, with TRBD1 identical over 10 bases. V lost 4 bases and J lost 7; bases outside the gene matches: 13. The CDR3 contains 17 residues. Germline CDR1 is SEHNR and CDR2 is FQNEAQ (reference sequence). This chain's CDR3 is CASSSPGQGIGRNEQFF. In DNA form, the CDR3 reads TGTGCCAGCAGCTCACCGGGACAGGGGATAGGTAGGAATGAGCAGTTCTTC.

This clonotype appeared many times. This rearrangement joins TRBV28 to TRBJ2-7; maybe TRBD1 (6 bases). This CDR3 region has 13 residues. Germline values: CDR1 MDHEN, CDR2 SYDVKM. V was cut by 3 bases and J by 4 bases, with 10 bases left in between. The CDR3 spells CASSFIQGYEQYV. The CDR3, as DNA: TGTGCCAGCAGTTTTATTCAGGGGTACGAGCAGTACGTC.

At least ten counts were recorded for this clonotype. The V call is TRBV20-1, the J call TRBJ2-7; D is undetermined. Trimming left V 3 bases short and J 1 base short, with 19 bases between. CDR3 length equals 16 residues. The germline V gene has CDR1 DFQATT and CDR2 SNEGSKA (reference sequence). The CDR3 spells CSAREKDGSWSYEQYF. The CDR3 DNA reads as TGCAGTGCTAGGGAGAAGGACGGTTCCTGGTCCTACGAGCAGTACTTC.

This clonotype has at least ten counts. The rearrangement joins TRBV20-1 to TRBJ1-2; 7 positions agree with TRBD1. The CDR3 has 15 residues. The germline gives CDR1 DFQATT, CDR2 SNEGSKA (reference sequence). J gave up 1 base and V 1 base, and 6 bases lay outside the gene matches. In DNA, the CDR3 is TGCAGTGCTAGAGCTGGGAGGGGGCGTAACTATGGCTACACCTTC. Residues: CSARAGRGRNYGYTF.

This clonotype was seen many times. This chain joins TRBV6-2 or TRBV6-3 and TRBJ2-3; D is ambiguous. With 2 bases removed from V and 7 bases from J, the gap between germline ends came to 7 bases. Germline-derived CDR1 and CDR2 are MNHEY and SVGEGT. CDR3 length: 12 residues. CDR3 in DNA: TGTGCCAGCAGTTACGGTGGGAATACGCAGTATTTT. It codes for CASSYGGNTQYF.

This clonotype was seen many times. The rearrangement uses TRBV6-6 and TRBJ2-7, with TRBD2 matching over 8 bases. The CDR3 totals 14 residues. After removal of 5 bases from V and 5 bases from J, the junction contained 8 bases not matched to a gene. CDR1 is MNHNY and CDR2 is SVGAGI in the germline V gene (reference sequence). This chain's CDR3 is CASSPGTRRHEQYF. DNA for the CDR3: TGTGCCAGCAGTCCCGGGACTAGACGGCACGAGCAGTACTTC.

This clonotype appeared many times. The genes are TRBV6-5 and TRBJ1-2, with D possibly TRBD1 on 5 matching bases. V gave up 0 bases and J gave up 4 bases, with 18 bases separating them. CDR3 length equals 17 residues. Per germline, CDR1 MNHEY and CDR2 SVGAGI. CDR3 in DNA: TGTGCCAGCAGTTACTCGATTAAAGACAGCCGTTTCTATGGCTACACCTTC. This sequence encodes CASSYSIKDSRFYGYTF.

This clonotype showed up many times. The chain links TRBV5-6 to TRBJ1-2, with no clear D. CDR1 SGHDT and CDR2 YYEEEE come from the germline V gene. The V end lost 2 bases, the J end lost 0 bases, and 11 bases lay between the germline ends. The CDR3 runs 15 residues. As DNA, the CDR3 is TGTGCCAGCAGCTTAACAGACTTACCTAACTATGGCTACACCTTC. The encoded protein is CASSLTDLPNYGYTF.

This clonotype was observed at least ten times. V usage is TRBV6-2 or TRBV6-3 and J usage is TRBJ2-2; no definite D call. The CDR3 loop spans 15 amino acids. Germline loops: CDR1 MNHEY, CDR2 SVGEGT. V was shortened by 5 bases and J by 3 bases, with 13 bases between the two germline ends. Here the CDR3 DNA reads TGTGCCAGCAGTATCGGCAGCCGGGACACCGGGGAGCTGTTTTTT. It translates to CASSIGSRDTGELFF.

This clonotype was seen at least ten times. The genes are TRBV29-1 and TRBJ1-1; weak D call: TRBD1 (6 bases). V was pared by 6 bases and J by 0 bases, with 11 bases between. The CDR3 sequence is 13 residues long. Germline values: CDR1 SQVTM, CDR2 ANQGSEA. The CDR3 sequence is CSVETGMNTEAFF. CDR3 DNA sequence: TGCAGCGTGGAGACAGGAATGAACACTGAAGCTTTCTTT.

This clonotype occurred many times. This chain joins TRBV5-1 and TRBJ2-5; tentative D call: TRBD1 (6 bases). This CDR3 has 14 residues. The germline V gene encodes CDR1 SGHRS and CDR2 YFSETQ. V was pared by 0 bases and J by 2 bases, with 8 bases between. The CDR3 loop is CASSLAQGQETQYF. The CDR3 bases are TGCGCCAGCAGCTTGGCTCAGGGGCAAGAGACCCAGTACTTC.

This clonotype was seen repeatedly, ten times or more. The chain joins TRBV29-1 to TRBJ2-5, with TRBD1 matching over 11 bases. Losses at the gene ends were 7 bases for V and 1 base for J; bases not matched to a gene: 2. There are 13 residues in the CDR3. The V gene's germline CDR1 is SQVTM and CDR2 ANQGSEA. Here the CDR3 reads CSAGTGGQETQYF. Written as DNA, the CDR3 is TGCAGCGCCGGGACAGGGGGCCAAGAGACCCAGTACTTC.

This clonotype occurred many times. The chain has TRBV5-1 and TRBJ2-5; weak D call: TRBD1 (5 bases). V was trimmed by 4 bases and J by 5 bases, leaving 12 bases between them. This CDR3 is built from 13 residues. Germline V gives CDR1 SGHRS, CDR2 YFSETQ. The chain's CDR3 is CASSMPGMETQYF. The CDR3 DNA sequence: TGCGCCAGCAGCATGCCAGGGATGGAGACCCAGTACTTC.